This is a list of T cell receptor beta chains from one sample in a study of shared clonotypes between healthy human individuals. The assay was immunoSEQ multiplex PCR, and TCRdb's table has in-frame clones only and misses some. Among under 2.5 million clones listed, 85% to 95% were seen once. Sequenced sample: naive CD4+ T cells from PBMCs. The receptors here all came from a man aged 18 to 30 in good health. Some clones in this sample may be carry-over from other donors' samples. CDR3s include the opening cysteine and the closing phenylalanine or tryptophan. The D gene is left open where the match is weak. Where a row states a size, it is once, few, many or the class of an expanded clone; other rows omit it.

j_call: TRBJ1-2; d_call: .; v_call: TRBV6-5; cdr3_length: 11; clone_size: .; cdr3_aa: CASGPGWGYTF; cdr3_nt: TGTGCCAGCGGTCCGGGTTGGGGCTACACCTTC
j_call: TRBJ1-4; d_call: .; v_call: TRBV28; cdr3_length: 12; clone_size: .; cdr3_aa: CASSPNPPKLFF; cdr3_nt: TGTGCCAGCAGCCCCAACCCCCCAAAACTGTTTTTT
j_call: TRBJ2-3; d_call: .; v_call: TRBV28; cdr3_length: 15; clone_size: .; cdr3_aa: CASSSSGVRTDTQYF; cdr3_nt: .
j_call: TRBJ1-2; d_call: .; v_call: TRBV30; cdr3_length: 13; clone_size: .; cdr3_aa: CAWNPSGAGGYTF; cdr3_nt: TGTGCCTGGAACCCGTCAGGGGCGGGAGGCTACACCTTC
j_call: TRBJ2-7; d_call: TRBD1; v_call: TRBV28; cdr3_length: 17; clone_size: once; cdr3_aa: CASSIAGRQGADYEQYF; cdr3_nt: TGTGCCAGCAGTATCGCCGGGCGACAGGGGGCCGACTACGAGCAGTACTTC
j_call: TRBJ1-5; d_call: .; v_call: TRBV28; cdr3_length: 16; clone_size: .; cdr3_aa: CATLSGLGNSNQPQHF; cdr3_nt: TGTGCCACCTTGTCGGGACTCGGCAATAGCAATCAGCCCCAGCATTTT
j_call: TRBJ2-7; d_call: .; v_call: TRBV11-3; cdr3_length: 14; clone_size: .; cdr3_aa: CASSPGGASYEQYF; cdr3_nt: TGTGCCAGCAGCCCTGGGGGTGCCTCCTACGAGCAGTACTTC
j_call: TRBJ2-7; d_call: .; v_call: TRBV18; cdr3_length: 16; clone_size: .; cdr3_aa: CASATTRRQTTYEQYF; cdr3_nt: TGTGCCAGCGCAACTACCCGAAGGCAGACAACCTACGAGCAGTACTTC
j_call: TRBJ2-5; d_call: .; v_call: TRBV1; cdr3_length: 16; clone_size: .; cdr3_aa: CTSSQEIRDGSETQYF; cdr3_nt: TGCACCAGCAGCCAAGAAATTAGGGATGGGAGCGAGACCCAGTACTTC
j_call: TRBJ2-7; d_call: TRBD2; v_call: TRBV5-5; cdr3_length: 13; clone_size: .; cdr3_aa: CASNVAGSYEQYF; cdr3_nt: TGTGCCAGCAACGTAGCGGGGAGCTACGAGCAGTACTTC
j_call: TRBJ1-3; d_call: TRBD1; v_call: TRBV5-1; cdr3_length: 16; clone_size: .; cdr3_aa: CASSYVGGGSGNTIYF; cdr3_nt: TGCGCCAGCAGTTATGTAGGGGGCGGCTCTGGAAACACCATATATTTT
j_call: TRBJ1-1; d_call: .; v_call: TRBV28; cdr3_length: 12; clone_size: few; cdr3_aa: CASIDLNTEAFF; cdr3_nt: TGTGCCAGCATCGATTTGAACACTGAAGCTTTCTTT
j_call: TRBJ2-1; d_call: .; v_call: TRBV18; cdr3_length: 15; clone_size: .; cdr3_aa: CASSPAVVSYNEQFF; cdr3_nt: TGTGCCAGCTCACCAGCCGTTGTCTCCTACAATGAGCAGTTCTTC
j_call: TRBJ2-7; d_call: .; v_call: TRBV5-1; cdr3_length: 13; clone_size: .; cdr3_aa: CASSLMRTYEQYF; cdr3_nt: TGCGCCAGCAGCTTGATGAGGACCTACGAGCAGTACTTC
j_call: TRBJ2-1; d_call: .; v_call: TRBV5-4; cdr3_length: 15; clone_size: .; cdr3_aa: CASSPGGLALNEQFF; cdr3_nt: TGTGCCAGCAGCCCCGGGGGACTTGCCCTCAATGAGCAGTTCTTC
j_call: TRBJ1-4; d_call: .; v_call: TRBV7-8; cdr3_length: 14; clone_size: .; cdr3_aa: CASRRTRINEKLFF; cdr3_nt: TGTGCCAGCAGACGGACACGGATTAATGAAAAACTGTTTTTT
j_call: TRBJ1-1; d_call: TRBD1; v_call: TRBV10-3; cdr3_length: 14; clone_size: .; cdr3_aa: CAISTGTGGAEAFF; cdr3_nt: TGTGCCATCAGTACCGGGACAGGGGGGGCTGAAGCTTTCTTT
j_call: TRBJ2-7; d_call: TRBD1; v_call: TRBV7-2; cdr3_length: 15; clone_size: .; cdr3_aa: CASSLVRTGSYEQYF; cdr3_nt: TGTGCCAGCAGCTTAGTTCGGACAGGGAGCTACGAGCAGTACTTC